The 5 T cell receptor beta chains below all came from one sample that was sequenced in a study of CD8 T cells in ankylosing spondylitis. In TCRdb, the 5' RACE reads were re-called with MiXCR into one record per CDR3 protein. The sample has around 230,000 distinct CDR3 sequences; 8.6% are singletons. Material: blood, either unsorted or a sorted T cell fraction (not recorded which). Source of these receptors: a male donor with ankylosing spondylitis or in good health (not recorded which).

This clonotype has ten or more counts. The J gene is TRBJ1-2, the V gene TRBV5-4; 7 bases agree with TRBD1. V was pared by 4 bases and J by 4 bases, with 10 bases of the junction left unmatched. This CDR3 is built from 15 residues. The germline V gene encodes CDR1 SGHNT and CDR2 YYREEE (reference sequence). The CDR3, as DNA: TGTGCCAGCAGCCTGGAGACAGGGCCGGGCTATGGCTACACCTTC. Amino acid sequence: CASSLETGPGYGYTF.

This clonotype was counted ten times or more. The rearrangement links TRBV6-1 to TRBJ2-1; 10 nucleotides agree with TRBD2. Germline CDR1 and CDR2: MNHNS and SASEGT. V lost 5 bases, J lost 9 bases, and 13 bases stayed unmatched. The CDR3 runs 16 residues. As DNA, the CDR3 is TGTGCCAGCAGTCTTCCCCTAGCGGGGGATCTAAGTGAGCAGTTCTTC. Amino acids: CASSLPLAGDLSEQFF.

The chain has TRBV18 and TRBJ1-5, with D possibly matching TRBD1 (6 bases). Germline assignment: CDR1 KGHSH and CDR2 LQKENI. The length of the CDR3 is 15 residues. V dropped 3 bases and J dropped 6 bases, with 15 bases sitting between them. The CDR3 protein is CASSPGAGRSQPQHF. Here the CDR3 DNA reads TGTGCCAGCTCACCGGGGGCCGGACGGTCTCAGCCCCAGCATTTT.

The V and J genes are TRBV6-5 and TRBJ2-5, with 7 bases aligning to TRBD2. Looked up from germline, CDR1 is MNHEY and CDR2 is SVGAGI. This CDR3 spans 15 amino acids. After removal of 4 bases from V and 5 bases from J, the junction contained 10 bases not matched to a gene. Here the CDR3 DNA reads TGTGCCAGCAGTTCCCAGCGGGGCTCCCCGGAGACCCAGTACTTC. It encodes CASSSQRGSPETQYF.

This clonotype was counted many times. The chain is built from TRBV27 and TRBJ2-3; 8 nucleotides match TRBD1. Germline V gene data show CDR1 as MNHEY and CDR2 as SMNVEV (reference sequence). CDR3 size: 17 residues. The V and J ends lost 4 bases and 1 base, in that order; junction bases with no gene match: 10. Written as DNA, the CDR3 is TGTGCCAGCAGTTCCCTAACAGGGGGATCTGGCACAGATACGCAGTATTTT. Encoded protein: CASSSLTGGSGTDTQYF.